The sequence of this T cell receptor beta chain was determined in a study of blood T cell repertoires in COVID-19. Clones were read by immunoSEQ multiplex PCR, and TCRdb kept only the in-frame ones, dropping some. The sample lists around 330,000 clones; around 88% were seen once. The Seattle site enrolled patients during active infection and followed them longitudinally. V was shortened by 3 bases and J by 4 bases, with 12 bases between the two germline ends. The germline gives CDR1 SGHVS, CDR2 FQNEAQ. This CDR3 has 14 residues. This receptor was taken from a woman under 40 with COVID-19, enrolled during active disease. This sequence joins TRBV7-8 and TRBJ1-1, with D possibly matching TRBD1 (5 bases). The sequenced sample was peripheral blood. The CDR3: CASSLSVGGTEAFF. CDR3 nucleotide sequence: TGTGCCAGCAGCTTGAGTGTCGGGGGCACTGAAGCTTTCTTT.